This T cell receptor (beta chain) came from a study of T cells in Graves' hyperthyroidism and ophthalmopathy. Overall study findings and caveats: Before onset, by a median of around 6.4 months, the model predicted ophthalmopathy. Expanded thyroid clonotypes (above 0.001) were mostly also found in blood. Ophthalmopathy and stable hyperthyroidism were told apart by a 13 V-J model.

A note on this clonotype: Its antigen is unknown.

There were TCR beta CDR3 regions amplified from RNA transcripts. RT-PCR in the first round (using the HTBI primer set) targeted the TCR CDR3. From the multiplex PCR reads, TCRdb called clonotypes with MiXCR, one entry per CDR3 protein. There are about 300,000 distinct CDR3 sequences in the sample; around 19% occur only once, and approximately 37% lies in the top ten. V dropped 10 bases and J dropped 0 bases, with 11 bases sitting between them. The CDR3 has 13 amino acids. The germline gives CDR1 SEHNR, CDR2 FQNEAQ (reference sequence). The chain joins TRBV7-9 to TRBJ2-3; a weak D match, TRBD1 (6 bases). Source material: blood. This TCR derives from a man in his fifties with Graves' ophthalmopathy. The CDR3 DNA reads TGTGCCAACTGGGACACTAGCACAGATACGCAGTATTTT. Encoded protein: CANWDTSTDTQYF.